Below, 3 T cell receptor beta chains from the same sample are listed, as sequenced in a study of shared clonotypes between healthy human individuals. Sequencing used immunoSEQ multiplex PCR; TCRdb keeps in-frame clones, though not all of them. The sample contains roughly 380,000 clones, 95% to 97% of which appear only once. Sequencing was carried out using memory CD8+ T cells sorted from blood. Regarding subset: CD45RO+ cells pooled with CCR7-negative TemRA cells. Receptor source: a man aged 25 to 40 in good health.

The chain recombines TRBV7-9 with TRBJ2-1; 10 bases map to TRBD1. The CDR3 contains 16 residues. The V segment lost 4 bases and the J segment 6 bases; nucleotides outside the gene matches: 9. Germline-derived CDR1 and CDR2 are SEHNR and FQNEAQ (reference sequence). The CDR3 DNA follows: TGTGCCAGCAGCTCATCCGGGGGACAGGGGACCAATGAGCAGTTCTTC. Translation: CASSSSGGQGTNEQFF. Variable domain in full (rest from reference TRBV7-9 and TRBJ2-1): DTGVSQNPRHKITKRGQNVTFRCDPISEHNRLYWYRQTLGQGPEFLTYFQNEAQLEKSRLLSDRFSAERPKGSFSTLEIQRTEQGDSAMYLCASSSSGGQGTNEQFFGPGTRLTVL.

The chain has TRBV10-1 and TRBJ2-5; D possibly corresponds to TRBD1 (6 bases). In germline, CDR1 is WNHNN, CDR2 SYGVQD (reference sequence). Trimming stripped 5 bases from V and 5 bases from J, with 21 bases between. The CDR3 is 16 amino acids. Here the CDR3 reads CASSLGQMGSVETQYF. The CDR3 region has the DNA TGCGCCAGCAGTCTCGGACAGATGGGGAGTGTGGAGACCCAGTACTTC.

The gene calls are TRBV7-9 and TRBJ2-1; 9 bases fit TRBD2. The V segment lost 2 bases and the J segment 2 bases; nucleotides outside the gene matches: 4. CDR1 and CDR2 (germline): SEHNR, FQNEAQ (reference sequence). The length of the CDR3 is 16 residues. CDR3 nucleotide sequence: TGTGCCAGCAGCTTAAGGCGGGAGGGCCCCTACAATGAGCAGTTCTTC. Protein product: CASSLRREGPYNEQFF.